The 30 T cell receptor beta chains below come from one sample, sequenced in a study of T-cell reconstitution after alpha-beta-depleted transplantation in children. Molecular barcoding with unique molecular identifiers was used for the TCRbeta library. TCRdb reanalysed the PCR reads using MiXCR and keeps one entry per CDR3 protein. This table holds about a million distinct CDR3 sequences, 25% to 35% found once. The sample here was PBMCs, mostly from graft donor cells, taken 360 days after TCRalphabeta/CD19-depleted stem cell transplant. These receptors were taken from a boy in the first two years of life who had a stem cell transplant for SCID, so the T cells may come from the graft donor.

The chain carries TRBV4-2 and TRBJ2-7; 8 nucleotides match TRBD2. Germline V gene lookup returns CDR1 LGHNA and CDR2 YNFKEQ. V was clipped by 2 bases and J by 0 bases; unmatched bases: 9. The CDR3 is made up of 17 amino acids. The CDR3: CASSQQLAGTSSYEQYF. DNA for the CDR3: TGTGCCAGCAGCCAACAGCTAGCGGGTACCAGCTCCTACGAGCAGTACTTC.

The table lists this clonotype with many counts. The chain has TRBV5-5 and TRBJ2-1, with TRBD2 identical over 10 bases. J lost 8 bases, V lost 1 base, and 6 bases had no gene match. CDR1 and CDR2 (germline): SGHKS, YYEKEE (reference sequence). CDR3 length: 15 amino acids. The CDR3 nucleotides are TGTGCCAGCAGCTTGAGGAGCGGGGGGGCCTATGAGCAGTTCTTC. This encodes CASSLRSGGAYEQFF.

This clonotype was counted a single time. The chain's CDR3 is CSARGGFKGLANTEAFF. CDR3 nucleotide sequence: TGCAGTGCTAGAGGGGGATTTAAGGGTCTAGCGAACACTGAAGCTTTCTTT. The chain joins TRBV20-1 to TRBJ1-1, with D unresolved. The germline CDR1 and CDR2 sequences are DFQATT and SNEGSKA (reference sequence). Trimming pared 1 base from V and 1 base from J, leaving 19 bases between. The CDR3 has 17 amino acids.

V usage is TRBV4-2 and J usage is TRBJ1-4; D remains ambiguous. The germline V gene encodes CDR1 LGHNA and CDR2 YNFKEQ. The CDR3 contains 16 residues. V shed 1 base and J shed 12 bases, with 21 bases lying between them. CDR3 loop: CASSQGIIGGRRELFF. The CDR3 nucleotides are TGTGCCAGCAGCCAAGGGATTATAGGAGGACGTCGGGAACTGTTTTTT.

The rearrangement links TRBV12-3 or TRBV12-4 to TRBJ1-1; D unresolved. V shed 7 bases and J shed 0 bases, with 12 bases lying between them. The CDR3 is 14 residues long. The CDR3 bases are TGTGCCAGCACCGAGGACGGGATGAACACTGAAGCTTTCTTT. It yields the protein CASTEDGMNTEAFF.

The chain is built from TRBV4-2 and TRBJ2-1; the match to TRBD2 covers 14 bases. Germline CDR1 and CDR2: LGHNA and YNFKEQ. The ends lost 5 bases at V and 5 bases at J; junction bases unmatched: 17. This CDR3 is 20 amino acids long. CDR3 bases: TGTGCCAGCAGCGTACCGGAGACTAGCGGGGGGGAAGATAACAACAATGAGCAGTTCTTC. Protein sequence: CASSVPETSGGEDNNNEQFF.

The chain couples TRBV11-2 to TRBJ2-3; a possible D gene is TRBD2 (5 bases). The V and J ends lost 2 bases and 5 bases respectively, with 17 bases between them. CDR1 and CDR2 from the germline V gene are SGHAT and FQNNGV. The CDR3 has 16 amino acids. In DNA form, the CDR3 reads TGTGCCAGCAGCTTATTGTCGACTACCTTAAAAGATACGCAGTATTTT. Encoded protein: CASSLLSTTLKDTQYF.

The rearrangement links TRBV12-3 or TRBV12-4 to TRBJ2-7, with D perhaps being TRBD1 or TRBD2 (5 bases each). This CDR3 has 15 amino acids. Trimming cost V 4 bases and J 4 bases, with 17 bases left between them. The CDR3 sequence is CASSSGTMIVYEQYF. Written as DNA, the CDR3 is TGTGCCAGCAGTTCCGGGACGATGATTGTATACGAGCAGTACTTC.

This clonotype appeared a few times. The V and J genes are TRBV6-2 or TRBV6-3 and TRBJ2-4; D may be TRBD1 (6 bases). V gave up 6 bases and J gave up 4 bases, with 16 bases separating them. The germline V gene encodes CDR1 MNHEY and CDR2 SVGEGT. This CDR3 is built from 15 residues. The CDR3 region is CASSYLRGGKNIQYF. The CDR3 region has the DNA TGTGCCAGCAGCTACCTCAGGGGCGGGAAAAACATTCAGTACTTC.

About this clonotype itself: One base away lies a much larger clone, so this may be a sequencing read error. V and J are TRBV7-9 and TRBJ2-1; no definite D call. The V gene lost 5 bases and the J gene lost 7 bases, with 6 bases spanning the gap. Germline V gene data show CDR1 as SEHNR and CDR2 as FQNEAQ (reference sequence). CDR3 length: 11 residues. The chain's CDR3 is CASSDNNEQFF. The CDR3 nucleotides read TGTGCCAGCAGCGACAATAATGAGCAGTTCTTC. Full variable domain (outside the CDR3, taken from reference TRBV7-9 and TRBJ2-1): DTGVSQNPRHKITKRGQNVTFRCDPISEHNRLYWYRQTLGQGPEFLTYFQNEAQLEKSRLLSDRFSAERPKGSFSTLEIQRTEQGDSAMYLCASSDNNEQFFGPGTRLTVL.

The chain employs TRBV4-2 and TRBJ2-1, with unresolved D. The CDR3 is made up of 16 amino acids. The germline CDR1 and CDR2 sequences are LGHNA and YNFKEQ. Trimming removed 4 bases from V and 4 bases from J, with 17 bases in between. CDR3 DNA: TGTGCCAGCAGCCCGGGCTTCAGGAAGGGTTACAATGAGCAGTTCTTC. Translation gives CASSPGFRKGYNEQFF.

There are a few counts of this clonotype. The chain links TRBV5-6 to TRBJ2-5, with unresolved D. CDR3 length equals 14 residues. Germline assignment: CDR1 SGHDT and CDR2 YYEEEE. V was shortened by 2 bases and J by 5 bases, with 13 bases between the two germline ends. CDR3 sequence reads: CASSFYGSLETQYF. The CDR3 nucleotides are TGTGCCAGCAGCTTCTACGGCTCCCTGGAGACCCAGTACTTC.

The genes are TRBV7-9 and TRBJ1-4, with 9 nucleotides matching TRBD1. The V gene's germline CDR1 is SEHNR and CDR2 FQNEAQ (reference sequence). The CDR3 length is 15 residues. J was trimmed by 3 bases and V by 5 bases; bases with no gene match: 4. The CDR3 DNA sequence: TGTGCCAGCAGCCCCGGGACAGGGTCTAATGAAAAACTGTTTTTT. Translating it yields CASSPGTGSNEKLFF. Together with reference TRBV7-9 and TRBJ1-4, the CDR3 gives the full variable domain: DTGVSQNPRHKITKRGQNVTFRCDPISEHNRLYWYRQTLGQGPEFLTYFQNEAQLEKSRLLSDRFSAERPKGSFSTLEIQRTEQGDSAMYLCASSPGTGSNEKLFFGSGTQLSVL.

This chain links TRBV28 with TRBJ2-5, with D unresolved. V shed 4 bases and J shed 1 base, with 16 bases lying between them. The germline CDR1 and CDR2 sequences are MDHEN and SYDVKM. This CDR3 spans 16 amino acids. The CDR3 region is CASSSPIPGSQETQYF. CDR3 nucleotides: TGTGCCAGCAGTTCTCCCATCCCCGGCAGCCAAGAGACCCAGTACTTC.

This clonotype was observed a few times. This chain uses TRBV12-3 or TRBV12-4 with TRBJ1-4, with 7 bases that match TRBD1. V was pared by 4 bases and J by 5 bases, with 4 bases of the junction left unmatched. The CDR3 totals 14 residues. The CDR3 is CASSWGTVNEKLFF. The CDR3 nucleotides are TGTGCCAGCAGTTGGGGGACAGTAAATGAAAAACTGTTTTTT.

The rearrangement links TRBV12-3 or TRBV12-4 to TRBJ2-3; tentatively, D is TRBD2 (6 bases). The CDR3 covers 17 residues. V lost 6 bases to trimming and J lost 0 bases, with 19 bases between them. The CDR3 region has the DNA TGTGCCAGCAGCTACCTCTCACGGGGGTTAAGCACAGATACGCAGTATTTT. This translates into CASSYLSRGLSTDTQYF.

This clonotype was seen only a few times. V usage is TRBV7-2 and J usage is TRBJ2-5; 9 positions match TRBD2. Germline loops: CDR1 SGHTA, CDR2 FQGNSA. The CDR3 covers 16 residues. Trimming removed 2 bases from V and 5 bases from J; junction bases left unmatched: 9. This CDR3 is CASSLLGGGAHETQYF. The CDR3 region has the DNA TGTGCCAGCAGCTTACTAGGCGGGGGGGCCCACGAGACCCAGTACTTC.

This clonotype appeared once. The chain combines TRBV5-1 with TRBJ1-1, with unresolved D. Per the germline V gene, CDR1 is SGHRS and CDR2 is YFSETQ. The CDR3 is made up of 15 amino acids. Trimming removed 5 bases from V and 1 base from J, with 15 bases in between. The CDR3 DNA reads as TGCGCCAGCAGGCGAAACGAACTCCCGAACACTGAAGCTTTCTTT. This sequence encodes CASRRNELPNTEAFF.

A few counts support this clonotype. The chain uses TRBV20-1 and TRBJ1-4, with TRBD1 matching over 9 bases. The CDR3 covers 14 residues. With V trimmed by 6 bases and J by 10 bases, 12 bases remained unmatched. In germline, CDR1 is DFQATT, CDR2 SNEGSKA (reference sequence). The CDR3 protein is CSAQPGQGTPKLFF. The CDR3 DNA reads TGCAGTGCGCAACCGGGACAGGGAACCCCAAAACTGTTTTTT.

The chain joins TRBV12-3 or TRBV12-4 to TRBJ2-5; D remains ambiguous. Trimming left V 2 bases short and J 7 bases short, with 5 bases between. The CDR3 consists of 11 residues. The CDR3 bases are TGTGCCAGCAGTTTATGGAGGACCCAGTACTTC. Translation gives CASSLWRTQYF.

The gene calls are TRBV7-8 and TRBJ2-1; the D gene could be TRBD1 or TRBD2 (5 bases each). The CDR3 length is 16 residues. V was cut by 4 bases and J by 8 bases, with 21 bases left in between. Germline V lookup: CDR1 SGHVS, CDR2 FQNEAQ. The CDR3 spells CASSSTGTRVSDEQFF. CDR3 coding DNA: TGTGCCAGCAGCTCCACCGGGACCAGAGTATCGGATGAGCAGTTCTTC.

This sequence joins TRBV9 and TRBJ2-1, with TRBD2 matching 7 bases. The CDR3 sequence is 16 residues long. CDR1 is SGDLS, CDR2 YYNGEE, per germline. Trimming cost V 3 bases and J 2 bases; bases outside gene matches: 8. In DNA, the CDR3 is TGTGCCAGCAGCGCCAAACGGGGGGTGACCTACAATGAGCAGTTCTTC. It yields the protein CASSAKRGVTYNEQFF.

This clonotype was detected a few times. The chain links TRBV29-1 to TRBJ1-1, with D unclear. CDR1 and CDR2 from the germline V gene are SQVTM and ANQGSEA. The CDR3 contains 12 residues. Trimming took 7 bases from V and 3 from J, leaving 12 bases between them. The CDR3 reads CSAVHRYTEAFF. CDR3 coding DNA: TGCAGCGCCGTACATAGATACACTGAAGCTTTCTTT. The variable domain in full, completed from reference TRBV29-1 and TRBJ1-1, reads SAVISQKPSRDICQRGTSLTIQCQVDSQVTMMFWYRQQPGQSLTLIATANQGSEATYESGFVIDKFPISRPNLTFSTLTVSNMSPEDSSIYLCSAVHRYTEAFFGQGTRLTVV.

This clonotype has more than one count but fewer than ten. The chain links TRBV12-3 or TRBV12-4 to TRBJ2-7, with D unclear. The CDR3 is 14 residues long. V lost 3 bases and J 9 bases, leaving 18 bases between the germline ends. The CDR3 bases are TGTGCCAGCAGTTTCGGGCCGCAGTGGAGAGCGCAGTACTTC. It is translated as CASSFGPQWRAQYF.

The chain is built from TRBV19 and TRBJ2-2; 7 positions agree with TRBD1. Germline V lookup: CDR1 LNHDA, CDR2 SQIVND (reference sequence). Trimming cost V 6 bases and J 0 bases; bases outside gene matches: 4. CDR3 length: 15 amino acids. CDR3 sequence: CASRGQGANTGELFF. CDR3 nucleotide sequence: TGTGCCAGTAGAGGGCAGGGGGCGAACACCGGGGAGCTGTTTTTT.

This clonotype has just one count. The rearrangement joins TRBV20-1 to TRBJ1-3; possible D gene TRBD1, 6 bases. Germline CDR1 DFQATT, CDR2 SNEGSKA (reference sequence). V was pared by 0 bases and J by 3 bases, with 9 bases between. The CDR3 contains 14 residues. The CDR3 loop reads CSARDATGGNTIYF. The CDR3 nucleotides read TGCAGTGCTAGAGATGCGACAGGTGGAAACACCATATATTTT.

The rearrangement uses TRBV6-1 and TRBJ2-5; D may be TRBD1 (7 bases). CDR3 length equals 16 residues. The V gene lost 7 bases and the J gene lost 3 bases, with 21 bases spanning the gap. Per the germline V gene, CDR1 is MNHNS and CDR2 is SASEGT. The CDR3 loop is CASTSIRTGLKETQYF. The CDR3 DNA is TGTGCCAGCACCAGCATCCGGACAGGACTAAAAGAGACCCAGTACTTC.

This clonotype was recorded a few times. J is TRBJ2-1 and V is TRBV27; TRBD1 agrees at 8 bases. The CDR3 loop spans 14 amino acids. Germline CDR1 and CDR2: MNHEY and SMNVEV (reference sequence). The J segment lost 4 bases and the V segment lost 8 bases, leaving 7 bases of the junction unmatched. DNA for the CDR3: TGTGCCAGCGGACGGGACAGGCTTTACAATGAGCAGTTCTTC. Its translation: CASGRDRLYNEQFF.

This clonotype was observed a handful of times. This chain joins TRBV5-1 and TRBJ2-1; the match to TRBD2 covers 11 bases. The CDR3 covers 16 residues. Germline CDR1 SGHRS, CDR2 YFSETQ. Germline trimming cut 5 bases from V and 8 bases from J; bases unmatched to any gene: 12. In DNA form, the CDR3 reads TGCGCCAGCAGTCCATCCCCTAGCGGGGGGTGGCATGAGCAGTTCTTC. It is translated as CASSPSPSGGWHEQFF.

The sample holds a few counts of this clonotype. The chain couples TRBV5-6 to TRBJ2-7; 12 bases are shared with TRBD1. Germline V gives CDR1 SGHDT, CDR2 YYEEEE. The CDR3 has 15 amino acids. V was clipped by 4 bases and J by 8 bases; unmatched bases: 10. The CDR3 region is CASSEAPGQGAKQYF. The CDR3 region has the DNA TGTGCCAGCAGCGAGGCGCCGGGACAGGGGGCAAAGCAGTACTTC. Based on the CDR3 plus reference TRBV5-6 and TRBJ2-7, the full variable domain is DAGVTQSPTHLIKTRGQQVTLRCSPKSGHDTVSWYQQALGQGPQFIFQYYEEEERQRGNFPDRFSGHQFPNYSSELNVNALLLGDSALYLCASSEAPGQGAKQYFGPGTRLTVT.